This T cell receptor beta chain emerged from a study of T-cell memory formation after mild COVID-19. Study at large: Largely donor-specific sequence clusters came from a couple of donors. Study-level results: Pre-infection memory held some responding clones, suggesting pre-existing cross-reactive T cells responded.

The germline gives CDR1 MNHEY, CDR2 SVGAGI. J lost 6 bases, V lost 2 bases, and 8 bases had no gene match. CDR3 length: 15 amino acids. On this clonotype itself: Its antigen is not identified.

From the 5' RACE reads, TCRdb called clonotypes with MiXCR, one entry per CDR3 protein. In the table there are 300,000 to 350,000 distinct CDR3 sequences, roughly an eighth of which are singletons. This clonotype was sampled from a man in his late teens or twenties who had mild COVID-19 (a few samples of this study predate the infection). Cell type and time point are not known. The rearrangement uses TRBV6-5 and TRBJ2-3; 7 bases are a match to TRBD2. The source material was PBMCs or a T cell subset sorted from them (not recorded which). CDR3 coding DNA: TGTGCCAGCAGTTACAACGGGGGAGGGGAGGATACGCAGTATTTT. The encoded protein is CASSYNGGGEDTQYF.